This TCR beta chain was profiled in a study of cytotoxic CD8 clonotypes in ibrutinib-treated CLL. The study, taken as a whole, reports: Public clonotypes proved infrequent, and on treatment they shrank or remained steady.

This clone was detected only once. The antigen is unknown. Using immunoSEQ multiplex PCR, the repertoire was profiled, and TCRdb retains in-frame clones only, with some absent. The sample lists roughly 150,000 clones; about 88% were seen once. V trimming: 3 bases; J trimming: 3 bases; junction bases outside the gene matches: 5. This CDR3 is built from 14 residues. CDR1 and CDR2 from the germline V gene are SGHRS and YFSETQ. Frozen PBMC stocks contributed roughly 2.1 micrograms of genomic DNA to the TCR beta libraries. Sequencing used PBMCs, obtained at disease progression, from a patient treated with ibrutinib. The clonotype originates from a human donor with chronic lymphocytic leukemia. The chain joins TRBV5-1 to TRBJ2-7, with 8 nucleotides matching TRBD1. The CDR3 region has the DNA TGCGCCAGCAGCTCACAGGGGGTTGGCTACGAGCAGTACTTC. It encodes CASSSQGVGYEQYF.